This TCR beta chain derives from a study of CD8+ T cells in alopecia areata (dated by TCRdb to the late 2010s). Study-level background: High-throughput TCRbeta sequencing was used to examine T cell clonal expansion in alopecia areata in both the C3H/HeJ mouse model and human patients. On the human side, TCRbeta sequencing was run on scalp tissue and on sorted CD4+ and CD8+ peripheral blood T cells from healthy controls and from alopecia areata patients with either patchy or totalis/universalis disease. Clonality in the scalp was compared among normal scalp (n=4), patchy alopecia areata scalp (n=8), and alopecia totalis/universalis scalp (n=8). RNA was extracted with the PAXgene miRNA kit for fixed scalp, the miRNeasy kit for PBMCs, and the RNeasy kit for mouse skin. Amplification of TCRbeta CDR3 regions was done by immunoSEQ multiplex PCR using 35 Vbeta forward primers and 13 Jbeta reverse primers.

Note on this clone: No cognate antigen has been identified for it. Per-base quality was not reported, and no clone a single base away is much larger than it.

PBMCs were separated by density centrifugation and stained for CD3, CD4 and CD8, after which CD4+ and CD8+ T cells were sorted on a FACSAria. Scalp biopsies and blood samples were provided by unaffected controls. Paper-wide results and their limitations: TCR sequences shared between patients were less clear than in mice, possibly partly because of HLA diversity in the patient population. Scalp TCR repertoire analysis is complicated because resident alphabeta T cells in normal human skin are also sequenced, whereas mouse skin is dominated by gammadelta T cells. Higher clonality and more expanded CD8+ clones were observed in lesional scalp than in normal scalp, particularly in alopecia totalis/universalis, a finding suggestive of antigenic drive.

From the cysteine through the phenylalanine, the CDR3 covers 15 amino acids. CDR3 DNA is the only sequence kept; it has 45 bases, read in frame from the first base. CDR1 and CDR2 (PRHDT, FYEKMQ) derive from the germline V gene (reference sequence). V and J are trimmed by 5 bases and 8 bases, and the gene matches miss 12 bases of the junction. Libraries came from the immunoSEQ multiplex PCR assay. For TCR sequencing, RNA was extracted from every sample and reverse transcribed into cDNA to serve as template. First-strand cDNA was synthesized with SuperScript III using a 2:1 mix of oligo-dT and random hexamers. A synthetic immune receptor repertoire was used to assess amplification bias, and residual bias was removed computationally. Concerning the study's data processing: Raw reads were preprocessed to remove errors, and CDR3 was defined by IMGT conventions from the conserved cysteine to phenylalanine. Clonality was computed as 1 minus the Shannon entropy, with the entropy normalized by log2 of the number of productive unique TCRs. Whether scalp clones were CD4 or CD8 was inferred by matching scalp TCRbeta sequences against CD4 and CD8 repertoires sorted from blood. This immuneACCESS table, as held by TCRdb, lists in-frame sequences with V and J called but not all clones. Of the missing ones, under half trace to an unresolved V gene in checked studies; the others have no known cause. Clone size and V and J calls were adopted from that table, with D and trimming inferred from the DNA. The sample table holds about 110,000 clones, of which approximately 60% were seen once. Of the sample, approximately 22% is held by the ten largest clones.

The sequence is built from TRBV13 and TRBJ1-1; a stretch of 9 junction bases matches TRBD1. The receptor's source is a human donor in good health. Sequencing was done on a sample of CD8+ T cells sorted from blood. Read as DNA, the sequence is TGTGCCAGCAGCCCAAGGGGACAGGGAGTGGAGGAAGCTTTCTTT. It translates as CASSPRGQGVEEAFF.